One sample yielded the 20 T cell receptor beta chains listed below, sequenced in a study of T cells in Graves' hyperthyroidism and ophthalmopathy (dated by TCRdb to between 2019 and 2020). Receptor libraries were prepared by multiplex PCR. This sample was sequenced with an Illumina HiSeq 2000. Amplification of TCR beta CDR3 regions was carried out from RNA transcripts. The first round of RT-PCR for the TCR CDR3 was performed with the HTBI primer set and the Qiagen OneStep RT-PCR kit. The public reads were reprocessed in TCRdb via fastp at Q25 and MiXCR, keeping in-frame beta chains. Rows matching on CDR3 protein sequence are summarized as one entry with the most common DNA and genes. The sample contains under 250,000 distinct CDR3 sequences, less than 20% of them found a single time. The ten largest clonotypes hold around 48% of the sample. The material sequenced was blood. These receptors all come from a woman aged 50 to 65 with Graves' hyperthyroidism.

The chain employs TRBV18 and TRBJ1-4, with 10 bases fitting TRBD1. CDR1 and CDR2 (germline): KGHSH, LQKENI. There are 15 residues in the CDR3. V gave up 3 bases and J gave up 8 bases; unmatched junction bases: 6. The CDR3 DNA reads as TGTGCCAGCTCACCCACCGGGACAGGGGACGAAAAACTGTTTTTT. Translated: CASSPTGTGDEKLFF.

This clonotype has more than one count but fewer than ten. This chain connects TRBV6-1 to TRBJ1-2; 7 bases line up with TRBD1. CDR3 length equals 13 residues. Germline V gene sequence: CDR1 MNHNS, CDR2 SASEGT. After removal of 5 bases from V and 8 bases from J, the junction contained 8 bases not matched to a gene. The CDR3 loop is CASSPTGLGGYTF. CDR3 bases: TGTGCCAGCAGTCCGACAGGGTTAGGAGGCTACACCTTC.

The sample holds a few counts of this clonotype. The rearrangement joins TRBV7-9 to TRBJ2-7; 13 positions match TRBD2. CDR1 SEHNR and CDR2 FQNEAQ come from the germline V gene (reference sequence). This CDR3 is built from 17 residues. Trimming at V came to 5 bases and at J to 1 base, leaving 8 bases not matched to a gene. The CDR3 spells CASSISGTSGMSYEQYF. CDR3 coding DNA: TGTGCCAGCAGCATTTCCGGGACTAGCGGGATGTCCTACGAGCAGTACTTC.

A word on this clonotype: Germline and junction disagree at one end, which may indicate a read error. The rearrangement joins TRBV5-1 to TRBJ1-2, with D possibly being TRBD1 (6 bases). CDR3 length equals 15 residues. Germline assignment: CDR1 SGHRS and CDR2 YFSETQ. The CDR3, as DNA: TGCGCCAGCAGCTTGGGGGGGGGCCTCCACTATAGCTACACCTTC. Its protein product is CASSLGGGLHYSYTF.

This clonotype was detected ten times or more. The chain links TRBV28 to TRBJ2-7; 7 bases map to TRBD1. V shed 5 bases, J shed 1 base, and the junction held 5 bases outside the gene matches. Germline assignment: CDR1 MDHEN and CDR2 SYDVKM. CDR3 length equals 14 residues. The CDR3 DNA reads TGTGCCAGCAGTACCCCGGGACAGTCCTACGAGCAGTACTTC. Its protein product is CASSTPGQSYEQYF. The whole variable domain, remainder taken from reference TRBV28 and TRBJ2-7, is DVKVTQSSRYLVKRTGEKVFLECVQDMDHENMFWYRQDPGLGLRLIYFSYDVKMKEKGDIPEGYSVSREKKERFSLILESASTNQTSMYLCASSTPGQSYEQYFGPGTRLTVT.

This clonotype was detected many times. The J gene is TRBJ2-5, the V gene TRBV28; 7 nucleotides line up with TRBD2. From germline, CDR1 is MDHEN and CDR2 SYDVKM. Trimming cost V 5 bases and J 9 bases; bases outside gene matches: 18. The CDR3 spans 16 residues. The CDR3 DNA reads TGTGCCAGCAGTAGTCCGGGACTACCGTCCCAGGCGGCCCAGTACTTC. Translated: CASSSPGLPSQAAQYF.

This clonotype appeared many times. The chain carries TRBV4-1 and TRBJ2-3, with D unresolved. The CDR3 sequence is 15 residues long. CDR1 and CDR2 (germline): MGHRA, YSYEKL. Trimming removed 2 bases from V and 0 bases from J, with 9 bases in between. CDR3 region: CASSQPGSSTDTQYF. The CDR3 DNA reads TGCGCCAGCAGCCAACCTGGATCTAGCACAGATACGCAGTATTTT.

This clonotype occurred many times. V is TRBV20-1 and J is TRBJ1-1; D is undetermined. V lost 5 bases, J lost 0 bases, and 13 bases lay in between. This CDR3 is built from 14 residues. Germline assignment: CDR1 DFQATT and CDR2 SNEGSKA (reference sequence). The DNA for the CDR3 is TGCAGTGCTCCCCTCGTCAGCATGAACACTGAAGCTTTCTTT. Translated, it gives CSAPLVSMNTEAFF.

The chain combines TRBV19 with TRBJ1-1; D is uncertain. Germline CDR1 is LNHDA and CDR2 is SQIVND (reference sequence). Trimming shortened V by 4 bases and J by 6 bases, and 15 bases separated the two germline ends. The CDR3 is 14 residues long. The CDR3 region is CASSNGKGLPEAFF. The CDR3 nucleotides are TGTGCCAGTAGTAATGGCAAGGGTCTTCCTGAAGCTTTCTTT.

This clonotype was picked up many times. The chain carries TRBV11-2 and TRBJ2-2; D remains unclear. The V and J ends lost 2 bases and 0 bases respectively, with 7 bases between them. Germline V gene sequence: CDR1 SGHAT, CDR2 FQNNGV. The CDR3 length is 15 residues. CDR3 in DNA: TGTGCCAGCAGCTTATTACCAGCGAACACCGGGGAGCTGTTTTTT. This codes for CASSLLPANTGELFF.

The rearrangement uses TRBV27 and TRBJ1-2, with TRBD1 identical over 10 bases. The V and J ends lost 6 bases and 4 bases, in that order; junction bases with no gene match: 11. This CDR3 region has 16 residues. The germline gives CDR1 MNHEY, CDR2 SMNVEV (reference sequence). The CDR3 protein is CASRAADRGRGYGYTF. CDR3 in DNA: TGTGCCAGCAGGGCCGCCGACAGGGGGCGAGGCTATGGCTACACCTTC.

This clonotype has ten or more counts. This rearrangement joins TRBV11-2 to TRBJ2-5; 9 bases map to TRBD2. The CDR3 consists of 14 residues. The V and J ends lost 5 bases and 3 bases, in that order; junction bases with no gene match: 4. Germline V lookup: CDR1 SGHAT, CDR2 FQNNGV. CDR3 coding DNA: TGTGCCAGCAGCAAGACTAGCGGAGAAGAGACCCAGTACTTC. Its protein is CASSKTSGEETQYF.

This clonotype turned up a few times. The gene calls are TRBV3-1 and TRBJ1-2, with TRBD1 identical over 7 bases. The germline V gene has CDR1 LGHDT and CDR2 YNNKEL (reference sequence). The J segment lost 5 bases and the V segment lost 0 bases, leaving 6 bases of the junction unmatched. This CDR3 has 15 residues. The CDR3 region is CASSQDPRGSYGYTF. The CDR3, as DNA: TGTGCCAGCAGCCAAGATCCCAGGGGGTCTTATGGCTACACCTTC.

The V gene is TRBV20-1, the J gene TRBJ1-2; D call uncertain. V lost 0 bases, J lost 7 bases, and 12 bases lay in between. CDR3 size: 13 residues. The V gene's germline CDR1 is DFQATT and CDR2 SNEGSKA (reference sequence). CDR3 nucleotides: TGCAGTGCTAGAGAGAGTAGCCCGGGTGGCTACACCTTC. Protein product: CSARESSPGGYTF.

In this sample, this clonotype turned up many times. The rearrangement links TRBV20-1 to TRBJ2-5; D tentatively fits TRBD1 or TRBD2 (5 bases each). This CDR3 spans 15 amino acids. V was trimmed by 5 bases and J by 5 bases, leaving 21 bases between them. Germline assignment: CDR1 DFQATT and CDR2 SNEGSKA (reference sequence). The CDR3 here is CSADLQERGQETQYF. CDR3 coding DNA: TGCAGTGCTGACCTACAGGAGAGGGGCCAGGAGACCCAGTACTTC.

The chain links TRBV20-1 to TRBJ1-4; D may be TRBD1 (5 bases). The CDR3 contains 15 residues. CDR1 and CDR2 (germline): DFQATT, SNEGSKA (reference sequence). Trimming left V 0 bases short and J 7 bases short, with 15 bases between. For the CDR3, the DNA is TGCAGTGCTAGAGATCGGGGGGAGGCGACTGAAAAACTGTTTTTT. The encoded protein is CSARDRGEATEKLFF.

There are many counts of this clonotype. V and J are TRBV7-2 and TRBJ2-2, with D possibly matching TRBD2 (6 bases). Germline CDR1 reads SGHTA; CDR2 reads FQGNSA. The CDR3 spans 19 residues. The V and J ends lost 0 bases and 1 base respectively, with 18 bases between them. The CDR3 sequence is CASSLALGSLAENTGELFF. The CDR3 nucleotides are TGTGCCAGCAGCTTAGCTCTCGGGTCACTAGCAGAGAACACCGGGGAGCTGTTTTTT.

This clonotype was recorded at least ten times. The V call is TRBV6-1, the J call TRBJ2-3; TRBD1 aligns across 9 bases. The V gene's germline CDR1 is MNHNS and CDR2 SASEGT. The J segment lost 0 bases and the V segment lost 8 bases, leaving 0 bases of the junction unmatched. This CDR3 comprises 13 residues. CDR3 bases: TGTGCCAGCGGGACAGGGAGCACAGATACGCAGTATTTT. Protein sequence: CASGTGSTDTQYF.

This rearrangement joins TRBV5-5 to TRBJ1-5; 12 positions agree with TRBD1. J was trimmed by 6 bases and V by 2 bases; bases with no gene match: 6. This CDR3 has 16 amino acids. CDR1 is SGHKS and CDR2 is YYEKEE in the germline V gene (reference sequence). The CDR3 DNA sequence: TGTGCCAGCAGCTTCGGGACAGGGGGCGTCGGTCAGCCCCAGCATTTT. Translating gives CASSFGTGGVGQPQHF. The full variable domain, completed using reference TRBV5-5 and TRBJ1-5, is DAGVTQSPTHLIKTRGQQVTLRCSPISGHKSVSWYQQVLGQGPQFIFQYYEKEERGRGNFPDRFSARQFPNYSSELNVNALLLGDSALYLCASSFGTGGVGQPQHFGDGTRLSIL.

The chain employs TRBV29-1 and TRBJ2-7, with TRBD2 as a possible D gene (6 bases). The V gene's germline CDR1 is SQVTM and CDR2 ANQGSEA. Between the trimmed V and J ends, which lost 4 bases and 0 bases, there was a span of 10 bases. The CDR3 consists of 13 residues. CDR3 region: CSVGGGTSYEQYF. CDR3 DNA: TGCAGCGTTGGAGGCGGGACCTCCTACGAGCAGTACTTC.